Described below is a single T cell receptor (beta chain) sequence and its context. Its specificity is unknown. PCR was performed using 60 Vbeta and 13 Jbeta primers. Some clones are missing from TCRdb's copy, which holds only in-frame ones; the method was immunoSEQ multiplex PCR. Among some 170,000 clones listed, 9.5% were seen once. This CDR3 has 17 amino acids. CDR1 SGHAT and CDR2 FQNNGV come from the germline V gene. V shed 4 bases, J shed 5 bases, and the junction held 13 bases outside the gene matches. The data were obtained in a study of cytomegalovirus exposure and HLA in healthy donors. Regarding the study as a whole: Accounts indicate the classifier identified cytomegalovirus status with strong specificity and sensitivity.

This sequence was found in a woman aged 30 to 39 in good health and CMV-seropositive. The specimen sequenced was PBMCs. The chain carries TRBV11-2 and TRBJ2-5; 10 bases are shared with TRBD2. CDR3 bases: TGTGCCAGCAGCTCCCACCCCATCCTAGCGGGAGTGGAGACCCAGTACTTC. As protein: CASSSHPILAGVETQYF.